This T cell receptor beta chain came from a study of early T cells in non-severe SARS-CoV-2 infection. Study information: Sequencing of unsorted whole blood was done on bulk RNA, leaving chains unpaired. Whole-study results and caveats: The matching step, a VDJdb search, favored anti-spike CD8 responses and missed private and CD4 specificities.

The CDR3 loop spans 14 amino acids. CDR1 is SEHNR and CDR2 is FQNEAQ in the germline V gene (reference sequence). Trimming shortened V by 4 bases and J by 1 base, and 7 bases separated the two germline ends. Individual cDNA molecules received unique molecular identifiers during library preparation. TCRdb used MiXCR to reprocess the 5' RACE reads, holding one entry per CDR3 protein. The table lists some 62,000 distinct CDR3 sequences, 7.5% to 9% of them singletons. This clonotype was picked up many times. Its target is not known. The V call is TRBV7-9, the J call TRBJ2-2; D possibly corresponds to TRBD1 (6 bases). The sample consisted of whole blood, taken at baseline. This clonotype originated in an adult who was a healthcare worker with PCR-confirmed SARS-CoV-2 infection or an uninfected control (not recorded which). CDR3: CASSSTGNTGELFF. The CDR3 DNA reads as TGTGCCAGCAGCTCGACAGGGAACACCGGGGAGCTGTTTTTT.